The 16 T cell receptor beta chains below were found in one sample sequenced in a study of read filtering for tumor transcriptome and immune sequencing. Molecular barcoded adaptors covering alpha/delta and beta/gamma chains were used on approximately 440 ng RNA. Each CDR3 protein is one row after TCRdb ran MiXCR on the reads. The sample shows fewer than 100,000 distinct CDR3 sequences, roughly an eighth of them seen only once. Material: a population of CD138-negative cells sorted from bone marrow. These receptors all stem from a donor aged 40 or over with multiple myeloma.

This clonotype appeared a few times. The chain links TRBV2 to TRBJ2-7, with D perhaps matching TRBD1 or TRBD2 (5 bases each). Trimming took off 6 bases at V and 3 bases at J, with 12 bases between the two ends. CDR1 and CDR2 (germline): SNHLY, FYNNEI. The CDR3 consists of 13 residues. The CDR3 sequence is CASSRDRNYEQYF. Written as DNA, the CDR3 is TGTGCCAGCAGCCGGGACCGCAACTACGAGCAGTACTTC.

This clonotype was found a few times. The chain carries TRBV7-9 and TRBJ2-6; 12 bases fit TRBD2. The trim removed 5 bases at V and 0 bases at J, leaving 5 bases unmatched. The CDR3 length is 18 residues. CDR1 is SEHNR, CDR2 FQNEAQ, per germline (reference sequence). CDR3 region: CASSPRLAGDSGANVLTF. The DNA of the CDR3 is TGTGCCAGCAGCCCCAGACTAGCGGGGGACTCTGGGGCCAACGTCCTGACTTTC.

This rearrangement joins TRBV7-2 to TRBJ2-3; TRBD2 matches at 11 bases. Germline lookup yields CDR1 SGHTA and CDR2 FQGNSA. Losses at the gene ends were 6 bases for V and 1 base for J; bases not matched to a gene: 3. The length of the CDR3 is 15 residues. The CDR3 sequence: CASRTSGGRTDTQYF. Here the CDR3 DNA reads TGTGCCAGCAGAACTAGCGGGGGACGCACAGATACGCAGTATTTT.

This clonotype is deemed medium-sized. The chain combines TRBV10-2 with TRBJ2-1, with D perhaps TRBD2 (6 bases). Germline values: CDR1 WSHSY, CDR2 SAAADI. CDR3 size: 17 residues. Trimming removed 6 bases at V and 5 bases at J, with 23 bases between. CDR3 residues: CASRGGGTTLVNNEQFF. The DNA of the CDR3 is TGCGCCAGCAGGGGAGGCGGGACCACCCTGGTAAACAATGAGCAGTTCTTC.

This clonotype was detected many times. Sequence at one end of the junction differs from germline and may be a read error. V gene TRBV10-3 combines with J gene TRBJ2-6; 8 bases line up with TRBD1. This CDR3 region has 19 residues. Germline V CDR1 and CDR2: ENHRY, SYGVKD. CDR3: CASSEPPGQAKSGANVLTF. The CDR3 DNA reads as TGCGCCAGCAGTGAGCCTCCGGGACAGGCCAAGTCTGGGGCCAACGTCCTGACTTTC.

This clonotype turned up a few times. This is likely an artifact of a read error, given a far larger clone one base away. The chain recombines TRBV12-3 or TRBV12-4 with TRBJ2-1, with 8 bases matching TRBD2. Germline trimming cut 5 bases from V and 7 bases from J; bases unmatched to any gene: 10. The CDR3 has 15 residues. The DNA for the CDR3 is TGTGCCAGCAGTCCCCCGGGACTAGAAATAAATGAGCAGTTCTTC. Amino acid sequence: CASSPPGLEINEQFF.

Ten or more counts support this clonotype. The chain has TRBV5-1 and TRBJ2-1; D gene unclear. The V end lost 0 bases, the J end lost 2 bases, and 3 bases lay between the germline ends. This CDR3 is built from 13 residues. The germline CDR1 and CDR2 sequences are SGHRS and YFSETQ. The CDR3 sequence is CASSLGAYNEQFF. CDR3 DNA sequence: TGCGCCAGCAGCTTGGGGGCCTACAATGAGCAGTTCTTC.

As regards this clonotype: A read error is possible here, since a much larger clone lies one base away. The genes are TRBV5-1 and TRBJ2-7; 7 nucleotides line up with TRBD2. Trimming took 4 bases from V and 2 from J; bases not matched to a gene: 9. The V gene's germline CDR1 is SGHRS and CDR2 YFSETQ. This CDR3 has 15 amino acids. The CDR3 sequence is CASSPRGGRAYEQYF. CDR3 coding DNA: TGCGCCAGCAGCCCACGGGGAGGGCGGGCCTACGAGCAGTACTTC.

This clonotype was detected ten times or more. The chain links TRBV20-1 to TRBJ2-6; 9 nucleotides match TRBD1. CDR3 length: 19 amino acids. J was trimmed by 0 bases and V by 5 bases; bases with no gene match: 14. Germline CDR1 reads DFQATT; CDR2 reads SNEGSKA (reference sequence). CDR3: CSARNLTGGYLSGANVLTF. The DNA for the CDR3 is TGCAGTGCTCGAAACTTGACAGGGGGGTACCTCTCTGGGGCCAACGTCCTGACTTTC.

CDR3 residues: CAISEGGGGGGQFF. The DNA for the CDR3 is TGTGCCATCAGTGAAGGGGGGGGGGGGGGGGGGCAGTTCTTC. This chain uses TRBV10-3 with TRBJ2-1; tentative D call: TRBD2 (7 bases). Trimming removed 3 bases from V and 12 bases from J, with 18 bases in between. Germline CDR1 reads ENHRY; CDR2 reads SYGVKD. The CDR3 is 14 amino acids.

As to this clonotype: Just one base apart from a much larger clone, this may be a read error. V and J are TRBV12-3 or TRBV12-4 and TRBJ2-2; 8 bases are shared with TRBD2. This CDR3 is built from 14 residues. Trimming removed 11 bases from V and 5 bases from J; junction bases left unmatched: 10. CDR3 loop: CAAGVSGKTGELFF. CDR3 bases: TGTGCCGCTGGGGTTAGCGGGAAGACCGGGGAGCTGTTTTTT.

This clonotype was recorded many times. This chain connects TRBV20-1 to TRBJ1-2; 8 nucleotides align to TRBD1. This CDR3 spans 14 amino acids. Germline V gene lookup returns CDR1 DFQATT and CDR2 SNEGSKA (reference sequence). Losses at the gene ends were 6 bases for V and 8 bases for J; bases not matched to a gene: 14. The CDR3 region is CSAPSVDRVRGYTF. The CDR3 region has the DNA TGCAGTGCCCCTTCCGTGGACAGGGTCAGGGGCTACACCTTC.

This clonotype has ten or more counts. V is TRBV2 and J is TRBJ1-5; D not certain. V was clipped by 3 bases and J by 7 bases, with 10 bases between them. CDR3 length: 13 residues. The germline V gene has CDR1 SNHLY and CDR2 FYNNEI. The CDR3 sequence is CASSDSHGQPQHF. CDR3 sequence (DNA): TGTGCCAGCAGTGACTCCCACGGGCAGCCCCAGCATTTT.

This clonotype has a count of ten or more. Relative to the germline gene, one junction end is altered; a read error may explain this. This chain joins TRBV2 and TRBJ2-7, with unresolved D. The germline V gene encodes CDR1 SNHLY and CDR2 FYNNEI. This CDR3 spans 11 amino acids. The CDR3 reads CASSGGGLLHF. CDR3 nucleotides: TGTGCCAGCAGTGGAGGCGGCCTTCTGCACTTC.

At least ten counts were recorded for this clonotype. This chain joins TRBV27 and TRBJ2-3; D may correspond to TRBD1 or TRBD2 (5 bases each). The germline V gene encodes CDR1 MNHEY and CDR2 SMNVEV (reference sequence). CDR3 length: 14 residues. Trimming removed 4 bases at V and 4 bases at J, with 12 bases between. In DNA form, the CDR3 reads TGTGCCAGCAGTTCACCGACGGGGCCAGATACGCAGTATTTT. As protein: CASSSPTGPDTQYF.

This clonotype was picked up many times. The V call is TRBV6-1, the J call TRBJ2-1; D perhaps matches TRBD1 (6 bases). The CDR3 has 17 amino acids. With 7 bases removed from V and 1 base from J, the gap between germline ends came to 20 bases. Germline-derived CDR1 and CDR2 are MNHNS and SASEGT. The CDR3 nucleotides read TGTGCCAGCACCTCATGGAGGACAGATTTTTCCTACAATGAGCAGTTCTTC. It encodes CASTSWRTDFSYNEQFF.